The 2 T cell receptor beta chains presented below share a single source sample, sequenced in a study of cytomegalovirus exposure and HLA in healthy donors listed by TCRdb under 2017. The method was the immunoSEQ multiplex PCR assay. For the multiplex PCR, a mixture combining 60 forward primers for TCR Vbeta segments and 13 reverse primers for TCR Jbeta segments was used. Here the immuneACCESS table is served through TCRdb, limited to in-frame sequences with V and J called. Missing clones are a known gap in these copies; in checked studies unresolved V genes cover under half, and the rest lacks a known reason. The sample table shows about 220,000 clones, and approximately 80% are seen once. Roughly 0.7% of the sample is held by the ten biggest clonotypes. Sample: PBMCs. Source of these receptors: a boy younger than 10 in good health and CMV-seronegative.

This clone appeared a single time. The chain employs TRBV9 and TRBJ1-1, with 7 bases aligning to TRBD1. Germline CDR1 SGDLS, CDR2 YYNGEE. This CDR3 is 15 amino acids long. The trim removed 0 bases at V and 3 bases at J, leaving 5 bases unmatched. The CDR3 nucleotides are TGTGCCAGCAGCGTAGAACCGGGACAGTACACTGAAGCTTTCTTT. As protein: CASSVEPGQYTEAFF.

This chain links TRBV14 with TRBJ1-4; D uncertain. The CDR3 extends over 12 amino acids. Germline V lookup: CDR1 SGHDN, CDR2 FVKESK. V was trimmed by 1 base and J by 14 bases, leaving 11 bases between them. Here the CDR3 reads CASSQGGIGLFF. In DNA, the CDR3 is TGTGCCAGCAGCCAAGGAGGCATCGGGCTGTTTTTT.